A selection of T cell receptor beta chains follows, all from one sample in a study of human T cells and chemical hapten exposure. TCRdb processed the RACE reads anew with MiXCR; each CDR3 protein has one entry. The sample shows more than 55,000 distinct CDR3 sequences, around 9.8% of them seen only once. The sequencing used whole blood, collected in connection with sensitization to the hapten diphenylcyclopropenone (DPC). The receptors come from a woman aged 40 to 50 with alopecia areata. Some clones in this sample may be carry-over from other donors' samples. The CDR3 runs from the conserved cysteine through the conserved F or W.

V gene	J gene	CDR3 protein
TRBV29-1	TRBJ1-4	CSAGEPNEKLFF
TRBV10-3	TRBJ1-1	CAISERAGGLADQNTEAFF
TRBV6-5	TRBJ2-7	CASSLTGGKYEQYF
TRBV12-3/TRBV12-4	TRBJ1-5	CASSLRPGPQHF
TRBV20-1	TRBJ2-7	CSAQSLVRYSYEQYF
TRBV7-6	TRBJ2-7	CASSLAPRNPYEQYF
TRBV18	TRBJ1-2	CASSPVHNYGYTF
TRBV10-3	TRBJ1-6	CAISDGTNNSPLHF
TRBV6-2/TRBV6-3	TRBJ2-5	CASSFRERTQYF
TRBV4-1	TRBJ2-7	CASSQDTGTLLEQYF
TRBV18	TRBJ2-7	CASSPTPDGVQWQYF
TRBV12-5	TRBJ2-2	CASGLAGLGTGELFF
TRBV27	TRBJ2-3	CASSYRDSTDTQYF
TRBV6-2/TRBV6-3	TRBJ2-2	CASSGQEYTGELFF
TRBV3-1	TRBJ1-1	CASSQGEGTEAFF
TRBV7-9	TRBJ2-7	CASSLGTGYEQYF
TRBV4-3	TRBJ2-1	CASSGTTLGNEQFF
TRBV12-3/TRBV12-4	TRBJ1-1	CASSYRGRPFF
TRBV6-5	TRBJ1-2	CASSYSGGAFGYTF
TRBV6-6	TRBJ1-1	CASSYYPPGNTEAFF
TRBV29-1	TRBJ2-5	CSVPGLAFETQYF
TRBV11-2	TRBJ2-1	CASSLTGGAGQDNEQFF
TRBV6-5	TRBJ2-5	CASRRTSGGAFQETQYF
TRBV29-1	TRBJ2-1	CSVGVAGLGEQFF
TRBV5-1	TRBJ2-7	CASSLLQGAGYEQYF
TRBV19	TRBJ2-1	CASSTNPRVPQFF